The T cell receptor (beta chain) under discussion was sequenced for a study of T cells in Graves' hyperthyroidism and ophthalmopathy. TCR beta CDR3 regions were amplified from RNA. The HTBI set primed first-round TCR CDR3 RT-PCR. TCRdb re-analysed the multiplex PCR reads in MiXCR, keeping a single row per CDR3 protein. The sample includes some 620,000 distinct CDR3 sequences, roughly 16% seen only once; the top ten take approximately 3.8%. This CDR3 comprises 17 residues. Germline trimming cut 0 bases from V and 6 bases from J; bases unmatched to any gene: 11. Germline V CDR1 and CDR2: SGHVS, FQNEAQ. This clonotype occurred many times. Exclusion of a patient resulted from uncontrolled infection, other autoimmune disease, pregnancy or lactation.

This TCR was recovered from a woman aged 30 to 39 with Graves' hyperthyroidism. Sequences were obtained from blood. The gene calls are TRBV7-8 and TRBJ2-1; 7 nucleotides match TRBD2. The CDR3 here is CASSLARQREISNEQFF. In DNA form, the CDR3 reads TGTGCCAGCAGCTTAGCGCGTCAGCGGGAAATAAGCAATGAGCAGTTCTTC. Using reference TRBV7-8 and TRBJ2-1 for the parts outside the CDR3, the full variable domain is GAGVSQSPRYKVAKRGQDVALRCDPISGHVSLFWYQQALGQGPEFLTYFQNEAQLDKSGLPSDRFFAERPEGSVSTLKIQRTQQEDSAVYLCASSLARQREISNEQFFGPGTRLTVL.